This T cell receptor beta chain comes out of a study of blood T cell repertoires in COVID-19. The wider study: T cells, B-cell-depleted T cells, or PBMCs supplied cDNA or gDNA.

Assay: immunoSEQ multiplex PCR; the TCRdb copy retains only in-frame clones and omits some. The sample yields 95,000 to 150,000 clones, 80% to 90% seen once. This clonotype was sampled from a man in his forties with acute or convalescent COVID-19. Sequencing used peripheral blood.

CDR3 nucleotide sequence: TGTGCCAGCAGCCGAACCAGGGGCACCGGGGAGCTGTTTTTT. It codes for CASSRTRGTGELFF. The chain employs TRBV3-1 (or the pseudogene TRBV3-2) and TRBJ2-2, with a possible D match to TRBD1 (6 bases). From germline, CDR1 is LGHDT and CDR2 YNNKEL (reference sequence). The CDR3 consists of 14 residues. V lost 4 bases, J lost 4 bases, and 10 bases lay in between.